This T cell receptor beta chain was recovered during a study of blood T cells in healthy people across ages. There were at least 5.5 micrograms of total RNA extracted from every sample. V was trimmed by 1 base and J by 6 bases, leaving 10 bases between them. Germline-derived CDR1 and CDR2 are SGHTA and FQGNSA. There are 14 residues in the CDR3. This clonotype showed up just a few times. Through a sample-barcoded 5' primer and a J-beta primer mix, a second PCR was run for roughly 7 to 11 cycles. Using its own MiXCR run on the 5' RACE reads, TCRdb lists one record per CDR3 protein. The data contain 650,000 to 800,000 distinct CDR3 sequences, 40% to 50% of them singletons.

Material for sequencing was blood. This chain connects TRBV7-2 to TRBJ1-5; D is possibly TRBD1 (5 bases). This clonotype originated in a man aged 60 to 69 in good health. The CDR3 is CASSLVWGTQPQHF. DNA of the CDR3: TGTGCCAGCAGCTTAGTGTGGGGGACTCAGCCCCAGCATTTT.